The clone carrying this T cell receptor beta chain was seen many times. The antigen is undetermined. These data are taken from a study of CD8+CD57+ T cells in acquired aplastic anemia. Study background: Sorted CD4+ and CD8+ cell DNA averaged about 3.5 ug. Study-wide results and caveats: Simpson's diversity of CD8+ cells was not significantly different in patients compared with controls. Sharing between patients and controls was observed for twenty-nine CD8+ CDR3 sequences.

Before being chosen for sequencing, patients had shown CD8+CD57+ cell expansion by flow cytometry. By the time of blood sampling, patients had still received no therapy. Researchers used genomic DNA as the template to profile TCR beta VDJ and CDR3. TCRdb analysed the reads with MiXCR anew, one entry per CDR3 protein. The table records about 180,000 distinct CDR3 sequences, roughly 48% of them present only once. V shed 6 bases and J 3 bases; nucleotides not matched to a gene: 4. Germline V gene data show CDR1 as MNHNS and CDR2 as SASEGT. The CDR3 contains 14 residues. The sequence was obtained from a human donor with aplastic anemia. This rearrangement joins TRBV6-1 to TRBJ2-7; 11 bases line up with TRBD2. Sequences were obtained from sorted CD4+, CD8+, or CD8+CD57+ T cells (not recorded which) from PBMCs. The CDR3 region is CASSDLAGGYEQYF. CDR3 in DNA: TGTGCCAGCAGCGACCTAGCGGGGGGCTACGAGCAGTACTTC.